Listed here are 32 T cell receptor beta chains from one sample, sequenced in a study of cytomegalovirus exposure and HLA in healthy donors. TCRdb keeps only in-frame clones here, not all; method: immunoSEQ multiplex PCR. The data hold about 220,000 clones, with around four fifths observed a single time. Sequencing used PBMCs. The receptors here all came from a woman aged 25 to 39 in good health and CMV-seropositive.

The CDR3 nucleotides read TGCGCCAGCAGCCAAGTGTACGCAGGGAACACTGAAGCTTTCTTT. This codes for CASSQVYAGNTEAFF. The chain has TRBV4-3 and TRBJ1-1; no definite D call. The V end lost 1 base, the J end lost 1 base, and 10 bases lay between the germline ends. Looked up from germline, CDR1 is LGHNA and CDR2 is YSLEER. The CDR3 extends over 15 amino acids.

The chain is built from TRBV2 and TRBJ2-5; D remains unclear. Germline V CDR1 and CDR2: SNHLY, FYNNEI. The V gene lost 2 bases and the J gene lost 5 bases, with 15 bases spanning the gap. CDR3 length equals 15 residues. The CDR3 loop reads CASSERGRMGETQYF. The CDR3 DNA reads TGTGCCAGCAGTGAAAGAGGCAGAATGGGGGAGACCCAGTACTTC.

The chain has TRBV6-1 and TRBJ1-5; 8 nucleotides align to TRBD1. Germline loops: CDR1 MNHNS, CDR2 SASEGT. The CDR3 runs to 18 residues. V dropped 2 bases and J dropped 0; count of bases not matched to a gene: 9. The CDR3 loop reads CASSERLRDRHSNQPQHF. The CDR3 DNA reads TGTGCCAGCAGTGAACGGCTCCGGGACAGGCATAGCAATCAGCCCCAGCATTTT.

For the CDR3, the DNA is TGTGCCAGCAGTTACTCCGGGGGGGGAGGGACTGAAGCTTTCTTT. This translates into CASSYSGGGGTEAFF. This chain joins TRBV6-5 and TRBJ1-1, with a tentative D call TRBD1 (5 bases). CDR1 MNHEY and CDR2 SVGAGI come from the germline V gene. V dropped 0 bases and J dropped 5 bases, with 13 bases sitting between them. The CDR3 is 15 residues long.

This chain links TRBV9 with TRBJ2-7, with 9 positions matching TRBD1. Germline loops: CDR1 SGDLS, CDR2 YYNGEE. This CDR3 has 15 amino acids. The V gene end was trimmed by 4 bases and the J gene end by 5 bases; junction bases not matched to a gene: 10. This CDR3 is CASSPSSDRGNEQYF. CDR3 nucleotide sequence: TGTGCCAGCAGCCCCTCGTCGGACAGGGGAAACGAGCAGTACTTC.

Notes on this clone: An end of the junction differs from the germline gene, which may be a read error. The V call is TRBV7-9, the J call TRBJ1-1; D gene unclear. Germline V gene lookup returns CDR1 SEHNR and CDR2 FQNEAQ (reference sequence). The CDR3 extends over 14 amino acids. The CDR3: CASSLAGSYTEAFF. For the CDR3, the DNA is TGTGCCAGCAGCTTAGCGGGCAGCTACACTGAAGCCTTCTTT. Complete variable domain (other parts from reference TRBV7-9 and TRBJ1-1): DTGVSQNPRHKITKRGQNVTFRCDPISEHNRLYWYRQTLGQGPEFLTYFQNEAQLEKSRLLSDRFSAERPKGSFSTLEIQRTEQGDSAMYLCASSLAGSYTEAFFGQGTRLTVV.

V gene TRBV7-6 combines with J gene TRBJ1-1; no firm D call. Germline CDR1 is SGHVS and CDR2 is FNYEAQ. V gave up 1 base and J gave up 0 bases, with 9 bases separating them. The CDR3 runs 15 residues. The CDR3: CASSLEEGMNTEAFF. As DNA, the CDR3 is TGTGCCAGCAGCTTAGAAGAAGGCATGAACACTGAAGCTTTCTTT.

The gene calls are TRBV5-1 and TRBJ2-3; D might be TRBD1 (6 bases). This CDR3 is built from 15 residues. CDR1 is SGHRS, CDR2 YFSETQ, per germline. V lost 5 bases and J lost 0, with 13 bases in between. Written as DNA, the CDR3 is TGCGCCAGCAGACCAGGACAGAGCAGCACAGATACGCAGTATTTT. Its protein is CASRPGQSSTDTQYF.

The rearrangement uses TRBV29-1 and TRBJ2-1; the D is unclear. The V end lost 0 bases, the J end lost 10 bases, and 19 bases lay between the germline ends. The CDR3 length is 15 residues. The germline V gene encodes CDR1 SQVTM and CDR2 ANQGSEA. The CDR3 DNA reads TGCAGCGTTGAAGATCTCGAGGCAGCCACTTGGGAGCAGTTCTTC. Translating gives CSVEDLEAATWEQFF.

V usage is TRBV6-5 and J usage is TRBJ1-5; D is uncertain. The CDR3 length is 14 residues. Germline CDR1 reads MNHEY; CDR2 reads SVGAGI. V shed 0 bases and J shed 7 bases, with 10 bases lying between them. The CDR3 loop is CASSYSGARQPQHF. The DNA of the CDR3 is TGTGCCAGCAGTTACTCGGGAGCCAGGCAGCCCCAGCATTTT.

The chain couples TRBV9 to TRBJ1-1, with unresolved D. The CDR3 is made up of 13 amino acids. CDR1 SGDLS and CDR2 YYNGEE come from the germline V gene. The V end lost 3 bases, the J end lost 5 bases, and 11 bases lay between the germline ends. The CDR3 nucleotides read TGTGCCAGCAGCGGAGGAGACCGTACTGAAGCTTTCTTT. This codes for CASSGGDRTEAFF.

The V and J genes are TRBV27 and TRBJ1-4; D gene ambiguous. Trimming stripped 8 bases from V and 8 bases from J, with 9 bases between. The length of the CDR3 is 11 residues. The germline gives CDR1 MNHEY, CDR2 SMNVEV (reference sequence). The CDR3 sequence is CASRTPEKLFF. Written as DNA, the CDR3 is TGTGCCAGCCGAACCCCGGAAAAACTGTTTTTT.

This clone was counted once. CDR3 loop: CASSEAGAYADTQYF. For the CDR3, the DNA is TGCGCCAGCAGTGAAGCAGGGGCATATGCAGATACGCAGTATTTT. This chain connects TRBV10-1 to TRBJ2-3; tentative D call: TRBD1 (6 bases). From germline, CDR1 is WNHNN and CDR2 SYGVQD (reference sequence). The CDR3 covers 15 residues. The germline V and J ends were trimmed by 3 bases and 4 bases, with 14 bases remaining between them.

The chain carries TRBV7-9 and TRBJ1-5; D is perhaps TRBD1 (5 bases). The CDR3 contains 15 residues. Trimming shortened V by 3 bases and J by 6 bases, and 15 bases separated the two germline ends. Germline values: CDR1 SEHNR, CDR2 FQNEAQ (reference sequence). The CDR3 bases are TGTGCCAGCAGCTTTGGGGGAGGATTGAGTCAGCCCCAGCATTTT. Translation gives CASSFGGGLSQPQHF.

V usage is TRBV7-8 and J usage is TRBJ1-1; D might be TRBD1 (6 bases). The CDR3 extends over 13 amino acids. Trimming removed 8 bases at V and 1 base at J, with 11 bases between. CDR1 is SGHVS and CDR2 is FQNEAQ in the germline V gene. The CDR3 spells CASVAQGNTEAFF. CDR3 in DNA: TGTGCCAGCGTCGCACAGGGGAACACTGAAGCTTTCTTT. The full variable domain, rest sourced from reference TRBV7-8 and TRBJ1-1, is GAGVSQSPRYKVAKRGQDVALRCDPISGHVSLFWYQQALGQGPEFLTYFQNEAQLDKSGLPSDRFFAERPEGSVSTLKIQRTQQEDSAVYLCASVAQGNTEAFFGQGTRLTVV.

This chain links TRBV18 with TRBJ2-3, with D possibly matching TRBD1 (6 bases). CDR1 KGHSH and CDR2 LQKENI come from the germline V gene. This CDR3 has 16 residues. The V end was cut by 4 bases, the J end by 1 base, with 15 bases between. The CDR3 region is CASSRNGGSGTDTQYF. CDR3 nucleotides: TGTGCCAGCTCACGAAATGGGGGCTCAGGCACAGATACGCAGTATTTT.

The genes are TRBV27 and TRBJ2-7; the D gene is possibly TRBD2 (7 bases). Trimming stripped 4 bases from V and 4 bases from J, with 11 bases between. This CDR3 has 13 residues. Germline lookup yields CDR1 MNHEY and CDR2 SMNVEV (reference sequence). CDR3 residues: CASSWGGGYEQYF. Written as DNA, the CDR3 is TGTGCCAGCAGTTGGGGGGGCGGTTACGAGCAGTACTTC.

The chain combines TRBV5-8 with TRBJ2-7; no clear D. CDR1 is SGHTS and CDR2 is YDEGEE in the germline V gene. V was pared by 7 bases and J by 0 bases, with 2 bases between. This CDR3 has 10 residues. CDR3 in amino acids: CASVSYEQYF. In DNA, the CDR3 is TGTGCCAGCGTCTCCTACGAGCAGTACTTC.

There are a few counts of this clone. The chain carries TRBV11-2 and TRBJ1-1; unclear D gene. Germline loops: CDR1 SGHAT, CDR2 FQNNGV. V was pared by 8 bases and J by 0 bases, with 7 bases between. CDR3 length equals 12 residues. The CDR3 coding sequence is TGTGCCAGCCCCAGGATGAACACTGAAGCTTTCTTT. Encoded protein: CASPRMNTEAFF.

This chain connects TRBV30 to TRBJ2-7; no firm D call. This CDR3 has 12 amino acids. Trimming pared 6 bases from V and 2 bases from J, leaving 11 bases between. From germline, CDR1 is GTSNPN and CDR2 SVGIG (reference sequence). The CDR3 region is CACGVTAYEQYF. The CDR3 DNA reads TGTGCCTGCGGCGTGACGGCCTACGAGCAGTACTTC. The whole variable domain, filled in from reference TRBV30 and TRBJ2-7, reads SQTIHQWPATLVQPVGSPLSLECTVEGTSNPNLYWYRQAAGRGLQLLFYSVGIGQISSEVPQNLSASRPQDRQFILSSKKLLLSDSGFYLCACGVTAYEQYFGPGTRLTVT.

This clone was counted once. Other DNA sequences in the sample encode the same CDR3. The chain carries TRBV5-1 and TRBJ1-1; D not resolved. This CDR3 contains 14 residues. Per the germline V gene, CDR1 is SGHRS and CDR2 is YFSETQ. Deletions cut 0 bases from V and 2 bases from J, with 8 bases between. The CDR3 DNA sequence: TGCGCCAGCAGCTTGGATCCGGGCAACACTGAAGCTTTCTTT. Translating gives CASSLDPGNTEAFF.

The gene calls are TRBV18 and TRBJ1-1; TRBD1 matches at 10 bases. From germline, CDR1 is KGHSH and CDR2 LQKENI. This CDR3 contains 15 residues. Unmatched junction bases numbered 2, after V lost 3 bases and J lost 1 base. The CDR3 coding sequence is TGTGCCAGCTCACCGGGACAGGGGAGGAACACTGAAGCTTTCTTT. It translates to CASSPGQGRNTEAFF.

The V gene is TRBV7-2, the J gene TRBJ2-7; D not resolved. The V end was cut by 5 bases, the J end by 0 bases, with 8 bases between. Germline loops: CDR1 SGHTA, CDR2 FQGNSA. CDR3 length equals 13 residues. The CDR3 here is CASSPMSSYEQYF. DNA of the CDR3: TGTGCCAGCAGCCCGATGAGCTCCTACGAGCAGTACTTC.

The rearrangement links TRBV27 to TRBJ2-5; perhaps TRBD1 as D (6 bases). Trimming took 3 bases from V and 3 from J, leaving 11 bases between them. This CDR3 has 14 residues. Germline V gene lookup returns CDR1 MNHEY and CDR2 SMNVEV (reference sequence). CDR3 DNA: TGTGCCAGCAGTTTGTTTTGGACAGAAGAGACCCAGTACTTC. This encodes CASSLFWTEETQYF.

CDR3 sequence (DNA): TGTGCCTGGAGGGCGGGAGGAGGAACCGGGGAGCTGTTTTTT. Its protein product is CAWRAGGGTGELFF. The chain employs TRBV30 and TRBJ2-2; 8 bases agree with TRBD2. This CDR3 comprises 14 residues. Losses at the gene ends were 3 bases for V and 5 bases for J; bases not matched to a gene: 5. CDR1 and CDR2 from the germline V gene are GTSNPN and SVGIG (reference sequence).

V usage is TRBV11-1 and J usage is TRBJ2-1; maybe TRBD1 (5 bases). V lost 5 bases, J lost 4 bases, and 9 bases lay in between. CDR1 is SGHAT and CDR2 is FQDESV in the germline V gene (reference sequence). The CDR3 is 13 amino acids. CDR3 sequence reads: CASSPDIYNEQFF. CDR3 DNA: TGTGCCAGCAGCCCGGACATTTACAATGAGCAGTTCTTC.

This chain uses TRBV29-1 with TRBJ2-5; D not certain. CDR3 size: 14 residues. Germline CDR1 reads SQVTM; CDR2 reads ANQGSEA. Trimming took 2 bases from V and 2 from J, leaving 12 bases between them. DNA for the CDR3: TGCAGCGTTGAAATCGGGCCACTTCAAGAGACCCAGTACTTC. Translation: CSVEIGPLQETQYF.

The chain couples TRBV18 to TRBJ1-2; TRBD1 might be the D (5 bases). The germline V gene has CDR1 KGHSH and CDR2 LQKENI. Trimming left V 2 bases short and J 7 bases short, with 17 bases between. The CDR3 spans 15 residues. Here the CDR3 DNA reads TGTGCCAGCTCACCAAATGAAGGGGAGTTGGGTGGCTACACCTTC. This codes for CASSPNEGELGGYTF.

This clone was seen a single time. The rearrangement links TRBV6-5 to TRBJ1-3; D perhaps matches TRBD1 (5 bases). CDR1 and CDR2 from the germline V gene are MNHEY and SVGAGI. V was shortened by 4 bases and J by 8 bases, with 12 bases between the two germline ends. The CDR3 covers 13 residues. DNA for the CDR3: TGTGCCAGCAGTTCCCAGCAGGGAGACACCATATATTTT. Amino acid sequence: CASSSQQGDTIYF.

The V and J genes are TRBV27 and TRBJ2-3; D call uncertain. Between the trimmed V and J ends, which lost 6 bases and 2 bases, there was a span of 12 bases. The CDR3 has 14 residues. The germline V gene has CDR1 MNHEY and CDR2 SMNVEV (reference sequence). In DNA, the CDR3 is TGTGCCAGCAGCCAGTTTAGGGACACAGATACGCAGTATTTT. This translates into CASSQFRDTDTQYF.

This chain links TRBV28 with TRBJ2-7; 14 nucleotides line up with TRBD2. V dropped 8 bases and J dropped 1; count of bases not matched to a gene: 4. The germline V gene has CDR1 MDHEN and CDR2 SYDVKM. This CDR3 region has 15 residues. The CDR3 loop is CASGLAGGTSYEQYF. The CDR3 DNA reads TGTGCCAGCGGACTAGCGGGAGGAACTTCCTACGAGCAGTACTTC. Combining the CDR3 with reference TRBV28 and TRBJ2-7 gives the whole variable domain DVKVTQSSRYLVKRTGEKVFLECVQDMDHENMFWYRQDPGLGLRLIYFSYDVKMKEKGDIPEGYSVSREKKERFSLILESASTNQTSMYLCASGLAGGTSYEQYFGPGTRLTVT.

This clone has only one observation. The CDR3 is CASRGWGVRLFF. The CDR3 bases are TGTGCCAGCAGGGGGTGGGGTGTAAGGCTGTTTTTT. The chain links TRBV6-1 to TRBJ1-4, with no clear D. Per the germline V gene, CDR1 is MNHNS and CDR2 is SASEGT. The CDR3 runs to 12 residues. V was pared by 6 bases and J by 14 bases, with 16 bases between.